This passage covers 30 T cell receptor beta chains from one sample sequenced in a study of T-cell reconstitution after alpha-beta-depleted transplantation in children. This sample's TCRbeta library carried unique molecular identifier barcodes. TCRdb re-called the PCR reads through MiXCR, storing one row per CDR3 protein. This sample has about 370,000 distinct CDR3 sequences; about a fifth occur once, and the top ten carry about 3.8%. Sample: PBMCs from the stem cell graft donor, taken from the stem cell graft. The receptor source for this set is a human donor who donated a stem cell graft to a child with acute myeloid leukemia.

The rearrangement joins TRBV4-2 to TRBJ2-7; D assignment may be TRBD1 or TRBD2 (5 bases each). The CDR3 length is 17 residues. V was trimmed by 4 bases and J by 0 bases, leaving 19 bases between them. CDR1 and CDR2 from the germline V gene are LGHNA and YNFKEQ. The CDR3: CASSREEEAGSSYEQYF. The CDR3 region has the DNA TGTGCCAGCAGCCGGGAAGAAGAGGCAGGGAGCTCCTACGAGCAGTACTTC.

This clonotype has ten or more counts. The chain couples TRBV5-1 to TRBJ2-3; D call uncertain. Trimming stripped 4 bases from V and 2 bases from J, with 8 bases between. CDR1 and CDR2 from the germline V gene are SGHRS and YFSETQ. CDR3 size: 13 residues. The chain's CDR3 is CASSPFVTDTQYF. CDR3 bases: TGCGCCAGCAGCCCATTCGTCACAGATACGCAGTATTTT.

CDR3 in amino acids: CSARGFDSENSYNEQFF. In DNA, the CDR3 is TGCAGTGCTAGGGGTTTCGATAGCGAAAACTCCTACAATGAGCAGTTCTTC. The genes are TRBV20-1 and TRBJ2-1; D perhaps matches TRBD2 (5 bases). Germline-derived CDR1 and CDR2 are DFQATT and SNEGSKA (reference sequence). Trimming left V 3 bases short and J 0 bases short, with 18 bases between. The CDR3 loop spans 17 amino acids.

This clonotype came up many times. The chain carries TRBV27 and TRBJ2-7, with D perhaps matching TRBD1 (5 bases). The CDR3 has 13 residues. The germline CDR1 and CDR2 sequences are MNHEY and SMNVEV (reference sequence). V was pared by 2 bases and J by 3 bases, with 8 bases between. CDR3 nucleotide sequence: TGTGCCAGCAGTTTAAGCAGGGACTACGAGCAGTACTTC. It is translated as CASSLSRDYEQYF.

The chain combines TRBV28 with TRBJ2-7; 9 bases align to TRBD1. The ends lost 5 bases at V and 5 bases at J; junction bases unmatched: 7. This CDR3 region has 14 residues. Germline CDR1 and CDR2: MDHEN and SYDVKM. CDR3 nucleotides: TGTGCCAGCAGTCGATGGGACAGGGACAACGAGCAGTACTTC. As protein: CASSRWDRDNEQYF.

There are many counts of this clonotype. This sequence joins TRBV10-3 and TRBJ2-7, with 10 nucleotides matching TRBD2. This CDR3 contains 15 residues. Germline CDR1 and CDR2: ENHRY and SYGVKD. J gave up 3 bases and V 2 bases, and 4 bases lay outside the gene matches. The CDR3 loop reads CAISEGSSGSYEQYF. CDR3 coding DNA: TGTGCCATCAGTGAGGGGTCTAGCGGGAGCTACGAGCAGTACTTC.

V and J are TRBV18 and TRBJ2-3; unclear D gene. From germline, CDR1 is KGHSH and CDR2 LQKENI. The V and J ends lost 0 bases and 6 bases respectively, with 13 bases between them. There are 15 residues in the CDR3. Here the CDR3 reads CASSPPGQPTDTQYF. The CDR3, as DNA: TGTGCCAGCTCACCACCAGGCCAGCCAACGGATACGCAGTATTTT.

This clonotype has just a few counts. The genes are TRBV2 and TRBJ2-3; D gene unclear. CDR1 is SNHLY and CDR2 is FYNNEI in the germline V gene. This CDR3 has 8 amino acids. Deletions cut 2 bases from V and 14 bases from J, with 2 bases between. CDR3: CASSERYF. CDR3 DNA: TGTGCCAGCAGTGAAAGGTATTTT. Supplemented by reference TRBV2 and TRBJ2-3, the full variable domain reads EPEVTQTPSHQVTQMGQEVILRCVPISNHLYFYWYRQILGQKVEFLVSFYNNEISEKSEIFDDQFSVERPDGSNFTLKIRSTKLEDSAMYFCASSERYFGPGTRLTVL.

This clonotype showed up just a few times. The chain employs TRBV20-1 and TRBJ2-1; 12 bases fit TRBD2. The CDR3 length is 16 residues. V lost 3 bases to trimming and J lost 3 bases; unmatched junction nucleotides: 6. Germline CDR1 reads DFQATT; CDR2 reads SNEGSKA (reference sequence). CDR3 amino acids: CSASPSGRAFYNEQFF. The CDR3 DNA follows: TGCAGTGCTAGTCCTAGCGGGAGGGCCTTCTACAATGAGCAGTTCTTC.

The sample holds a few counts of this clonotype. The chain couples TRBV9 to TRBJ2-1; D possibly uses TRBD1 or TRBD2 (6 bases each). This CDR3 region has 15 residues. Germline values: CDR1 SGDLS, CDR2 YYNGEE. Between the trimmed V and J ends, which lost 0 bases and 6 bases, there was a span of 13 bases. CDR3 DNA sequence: TGTGCCAGCAGCGTAGAGGGGGGTCGGGGCAATGAGCAGTTCTTC. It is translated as CASSVEGGRGNEQFF.

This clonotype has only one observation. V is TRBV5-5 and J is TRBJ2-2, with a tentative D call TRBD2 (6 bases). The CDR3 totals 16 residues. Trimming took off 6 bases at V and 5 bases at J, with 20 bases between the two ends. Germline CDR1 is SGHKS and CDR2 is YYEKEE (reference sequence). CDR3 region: CASNSWEATATGELFF. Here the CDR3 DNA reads TGTGCCAGCAATTCATGGGAGGCAACGGCAACCGGGGAGCTGTTTTTT.

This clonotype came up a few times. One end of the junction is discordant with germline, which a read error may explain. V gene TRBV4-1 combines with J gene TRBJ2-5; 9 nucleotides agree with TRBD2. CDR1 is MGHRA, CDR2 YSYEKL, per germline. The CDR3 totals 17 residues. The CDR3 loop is CASSQDPLAGPQQTQYF. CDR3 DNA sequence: TGCGCCAGCAGCCAAGATCCCCTAGCGGGACCCCAACAGACCCAGTACTTC.

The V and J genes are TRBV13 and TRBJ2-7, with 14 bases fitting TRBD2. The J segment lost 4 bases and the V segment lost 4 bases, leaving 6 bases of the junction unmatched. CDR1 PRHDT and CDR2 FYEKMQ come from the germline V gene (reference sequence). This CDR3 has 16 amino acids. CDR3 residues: CASSSTRLAGGYEQYF. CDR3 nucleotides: TGTGCCAGCAGCTCGACTAGACTAGCGGGGGGGTACGAGCAGTACTTC.

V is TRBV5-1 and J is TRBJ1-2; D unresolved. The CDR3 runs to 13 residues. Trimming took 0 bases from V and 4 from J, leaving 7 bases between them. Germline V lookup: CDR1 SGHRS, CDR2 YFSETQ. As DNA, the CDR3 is TGCGCCAGCAGCTTGGAATTGGTCTATGGCTACACCTTC. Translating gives CASSLELVYGYTF.

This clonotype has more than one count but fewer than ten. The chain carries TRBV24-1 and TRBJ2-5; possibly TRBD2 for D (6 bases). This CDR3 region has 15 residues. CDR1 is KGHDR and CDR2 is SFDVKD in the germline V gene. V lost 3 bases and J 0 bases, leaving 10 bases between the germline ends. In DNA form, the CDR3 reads TGTGCCACCAGTGATCGGGGAGGCTACCAAGAGACCCAGTACTTC. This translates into CATSDRGGYQETQYF.

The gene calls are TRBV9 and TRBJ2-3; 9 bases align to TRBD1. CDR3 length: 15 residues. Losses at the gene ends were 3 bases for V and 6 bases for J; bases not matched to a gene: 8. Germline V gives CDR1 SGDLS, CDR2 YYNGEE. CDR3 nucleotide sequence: TGTGCCAGCAGCGAGACCGGGACAGGGATTGATACGCAGTATTTT. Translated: CASSETGTGIDTQYF.

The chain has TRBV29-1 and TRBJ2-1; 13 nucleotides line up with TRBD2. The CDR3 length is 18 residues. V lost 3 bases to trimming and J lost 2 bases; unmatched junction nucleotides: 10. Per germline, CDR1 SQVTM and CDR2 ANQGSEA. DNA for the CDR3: TGCAGCGTTGATAAGGGACTAGCGGGATTAGGCGCCTACAATGAGCAGTTCTTC. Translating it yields CSVDKGLAGLGAYNEQFF.

The CDR3 DNA follows: TGTGCCAGCAGCCCCGCAGGGGGCGAAGCTTTCTTT. Its translation is CASSPAGGEAFF. The chain is built from TRBV3-1 and TRBJ1-1, with 8 bases matching TRBD1. J was trimmed by 8 bases and V by 4 bases; bases with no gene match: 3. The CDR3 runs to 12 residues. The germline gives CDR1 LGHDT, CDR2 YNNKEL (reference sequence).

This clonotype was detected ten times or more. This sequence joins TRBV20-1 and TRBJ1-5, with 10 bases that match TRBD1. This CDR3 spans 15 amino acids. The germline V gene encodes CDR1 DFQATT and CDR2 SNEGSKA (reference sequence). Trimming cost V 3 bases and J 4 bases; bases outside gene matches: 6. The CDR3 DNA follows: TGCAGTGCTAGGAGGGACAGGGGCCAAAATCAGCCCCAGCATTTT. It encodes CSARRDRGQNQPQHF.

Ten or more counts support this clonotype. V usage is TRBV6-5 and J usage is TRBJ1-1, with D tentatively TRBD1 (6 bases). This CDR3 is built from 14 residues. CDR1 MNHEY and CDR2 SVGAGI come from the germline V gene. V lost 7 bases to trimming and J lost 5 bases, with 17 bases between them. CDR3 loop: CASTQKGGKTEAFF. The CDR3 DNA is TGTGCCAGCACCCAAAAGGGGGGGAAGACTGAAGCTTTCTTT.

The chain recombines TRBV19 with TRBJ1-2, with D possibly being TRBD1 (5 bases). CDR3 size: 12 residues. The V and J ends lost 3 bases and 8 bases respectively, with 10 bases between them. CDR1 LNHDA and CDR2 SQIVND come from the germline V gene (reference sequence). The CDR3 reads CASSIGGFGYTF. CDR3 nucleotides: TGTGCCAGTAGTATTGGGGGGTTCGGCTACACCTTC.

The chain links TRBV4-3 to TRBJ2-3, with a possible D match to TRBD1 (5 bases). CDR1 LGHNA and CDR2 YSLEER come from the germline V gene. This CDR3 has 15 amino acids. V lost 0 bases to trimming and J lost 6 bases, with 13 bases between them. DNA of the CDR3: TGCGCCAGCAGCCAAGATTGGCGGTCAGGGGATACGCAGTATTTT. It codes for CASSQDWRSGDTQYF.

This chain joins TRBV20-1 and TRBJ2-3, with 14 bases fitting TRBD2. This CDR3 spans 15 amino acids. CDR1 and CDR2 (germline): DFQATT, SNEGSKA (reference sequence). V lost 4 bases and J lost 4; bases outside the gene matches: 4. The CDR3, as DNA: TGCAGTGCTACCCCGGGACTAGCGGGAGCAGATACGCAGTATTTT. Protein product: CSATPGLAGADTQYF.

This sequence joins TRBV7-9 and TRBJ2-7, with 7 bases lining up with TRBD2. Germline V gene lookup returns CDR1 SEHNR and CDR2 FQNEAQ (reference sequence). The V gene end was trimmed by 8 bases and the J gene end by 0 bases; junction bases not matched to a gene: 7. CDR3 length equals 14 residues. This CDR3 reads CASRRTGGSYEQYF. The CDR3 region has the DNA TGTGCCAGCCGGAGGACGGGAGGCTCCTACGAGCAGTACTTC.

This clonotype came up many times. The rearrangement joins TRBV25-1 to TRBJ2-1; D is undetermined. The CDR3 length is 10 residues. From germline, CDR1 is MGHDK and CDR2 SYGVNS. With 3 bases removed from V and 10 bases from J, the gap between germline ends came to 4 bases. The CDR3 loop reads CASSELEQFF. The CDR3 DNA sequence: TGTGCCAGCAGTGAGTTGGAGCAGTTCTTC.

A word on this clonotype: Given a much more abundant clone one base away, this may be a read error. The CDR3, as DNA: TGCTGTGCCCAGTCGCAGGGAAATCTTAGAAACGAGCAGTACTTC. Residues: CCAQSQGNLRNEQYF. This rearrangement joins TRBV20-1 to TRBJ2-7; TRBD1 is a possible D gene (5 bases). CDR3 length: 15 amino acids. CDR1 and CDR2 (germline): DFQATT, SNEGSKA (reference sequence).

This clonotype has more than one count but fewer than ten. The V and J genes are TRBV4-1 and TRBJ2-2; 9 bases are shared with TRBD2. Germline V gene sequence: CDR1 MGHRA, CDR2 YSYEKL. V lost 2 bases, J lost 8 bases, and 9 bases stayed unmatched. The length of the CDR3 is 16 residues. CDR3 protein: CASSQRGGTSFGELFF. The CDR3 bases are TGCGCCAGCAGCCAACGCGGTGGGACTAGCTTTGGGGAGCTGTTTTTT.

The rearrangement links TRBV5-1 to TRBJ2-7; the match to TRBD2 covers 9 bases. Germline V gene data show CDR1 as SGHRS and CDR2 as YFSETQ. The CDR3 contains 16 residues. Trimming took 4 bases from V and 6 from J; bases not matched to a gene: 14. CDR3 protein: CASSPTGVAGGPEQYF. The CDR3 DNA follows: TGCGCCAGCAGCCCAACTGGAGTGGCGGGAGGGCCCGAGCAGTACTTC.

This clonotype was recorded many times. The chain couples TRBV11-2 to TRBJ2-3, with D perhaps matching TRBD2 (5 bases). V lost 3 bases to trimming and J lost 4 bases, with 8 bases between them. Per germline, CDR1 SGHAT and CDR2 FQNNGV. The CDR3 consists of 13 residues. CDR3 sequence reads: CASSLDFSDTQYF. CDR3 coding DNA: TGTGCCAGCAGCTTGGACTTCTCAGATACGCAGTATTTT.

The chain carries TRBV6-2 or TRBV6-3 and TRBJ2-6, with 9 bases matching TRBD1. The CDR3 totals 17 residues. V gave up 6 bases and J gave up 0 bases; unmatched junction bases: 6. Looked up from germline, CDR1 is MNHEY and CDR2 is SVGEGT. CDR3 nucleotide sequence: TGTGCCAGCAGCACCGGGACAGGGAGCTCTGGGGCCAACGTCCTGACTTTC. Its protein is CASSTGTGSSGANVLTF.